This T cell receptor beta chain was captured in a study of shared clonotypes between healthy human individuals. Across the whole study: Ranging from 18 to 49 in age, donors were two women and three men.

CDR1 and CDR2 from the germline V gene are MDHEN and SYDVKM. V gave up 5 bases and J gave up 5 bases; unmatched junction bases: 12. The CDR3 extends over 16 amino acids. Profiling relied on immunoSEQ multiplex PCR, and the TCRdb table lists in-frame clones only, not all of them. Among 1,100,000 or so clones listed, 75% to 80% were seen once. All participating donors were Caucasian adults from Nashville, Tennessee. The study separated CD4+ cells into CD45RA+ naive and CD45RA-negative memory subsets. The clonotype was recovered from a man aged 18 to 30 in good health. Some clones in this sample may be carry-over from other donors' samples. The chain has TRBV28 and TRBJ1-5, with 7 bases identical to TRBD1. The specimen sequenced was memory CD4+ T cells from PBMCs. Noted subset: CD45RA-negative fraction. The CDR3 region is CASSPLATGWDQPQHF. For the CDR3, the DNA is TGTGCCAGCAGTCCACTGGCGACAGGGTGGGATCAGCCCCAGCATTTT.